This TCR beta chain was sequenced for a study of blood T cells in healthy people across ages (dated by TCRdb to the mid-2010s). In terms of the full investigation: Template switching captured roughly one uniquely barcoded TCR beta cDNA molecule per two T cells in model experiments. Age-related changes in TCR beta repertoire diversity were measured in the study by deep sequencing normalized with unique cDNA molecular identifiers. The donors were divided into four age groups: young (average approximately 17 years), middle-aged (about 40), aged (about 56) and long-lived (around 80). To avoid experimental bias, donors of different ages were spread randomly across the sequencing lanes. Using the same blood draw, the study looked at two additional independent replicas of 1 million unique cDNA reads for two donors, one aged 18 to 29 and the other aged 80 or older. Results and caveats for the whole study, not just this receptor: Because donor CMV infection status was unknown, age-related changes in expanded clonotypes were potentially confounded. Estimates of total diversity based on one million sequenced T cells were considered lower bounds and underestimates. The percentage of naive T cells measured by flow cytometry correlated strongly with observed TCR beta diversity. Compared with the aged group, the long-lived group had more naive CD4+ T cells, fewer expanded clones and increased TCR diversity, suggesting age selection. Because profiling used bulk unsorted PBMCs, naive and antigen-experienced compartments could not be compared conclusively. Observed TCR beta diversity per million T cells fell roughly linearly with age, and a significant reduction was already apparent by age about 38.

Systemically healthy Caucasian individuals from Russia, 35 to 40 in total and aged roughly 6 to 100 years, were included as donors. Around 10 milliliters of peripheral blood were drawn from each donor into EDTA-treated Vacutainer tubes. Ficoll-Paque density-gradient centrifugation was used to isolate PBMCs, with at least 7 million per sample. Total RNA was extracted from PBMCs with Trizol reagent, with at least 5 micrograms obtained per sample. The percentages of naive CD45RAhigh/CD27high T cells were determined by flow cytometry on a PBMC aliquot from every donor. The CDR3 starts with the cysteine, ends with the phenylalanine, and has 12 residues. The only DNA kept is the CDR3, 36 bases in frame from the first base. Between the V and J ends, shortened by 2 bases and 15 bases respectively, the junction contains 14 bases. Per the germline V gene, MNHEY is the CDR1 and SVGEGT is the CDR2. A remark on this clonotype: Its antigen remains undetermined. Base qualities are not recorded, but no much larger clone differs from it by a single base.

Libraries were made using 5' RACE. TCRdb shows the sequencer as Illumina HiSeq 2500. The second PCR ran for about 7 to 11 cycles and used a J-beta primer mix along with a sample-barcoded 5' primer. A template-switch 5' adaptor carrying 12 random nucleotides introduced a unique molecular identifier onto each TCR beta cDNA molecule. Each sample yielded at least 3 million CDR3-containing paired-end reads. First-strand cDNA synthesis was performed from all RNA using the Mint cDNA synthesis kit, with priming by a TRBC-specific oligonucleotide. After uracil-DNA glycosylase treatment, a first 18-cycle PCR used universal primers M1SS and BC2_uni_R on all cDNA. The study's processing was this. For normalization, 1 million high-quality reads, each with a distinct molecular identifier, were randomly selected from each sample. Instead of being binned into consensus sequences, reads that shared molecular identifiers were thrown out. MiTCR, run with a Q25 quality threshold and the strictest error-elimination algorithm, handled CDR3 identification, clonotype clustering and error correction. A nonparametric unseen species model with Euler transformation was used to estimate lower-bound total TCR beta diversity. Using fastp trimming at Q25 and MiXCR clonotype assembly, TCRdb reanalyzed the public sequencing data and kept in-frame beta chains. Duplicate CDR3 protein sequences are folded into a single record with the most common DNA and genes. These V and J calls rely on TCRdb rather than the paper's analysis. The sample table shows approximately 800,000 distinct CDR3 sequences, and 58% are seen once. The ten most abundant clones make up approximately 20% of the sample.

Material for sequencing was blood. The sequence joins TRBV6-2 or TRBV6-3 to TRBJ2-1; the D gene cannot be resolved reliably. The receptor comes from a man aged 30-40 years in good health. The CDR3 in this case is CASSYGLAMPFF. DNA sequence: TGTGCCAGCAGTTACGGCTTGGCTATGCCGTTCTTC.